This T cell receptor beta chain is from a study of T cell responses to AZD1222 COVID-19 vaccine. The table came from immunoSEQ multiplex PCR; TCRdb's copy has only in-frame clones and leaves some out. Counted here are some 60,000 clones, roughly 88% occurring once; the ten biggest clones make up over 15%. On this clone itself: Its antigen is currently unknown.

Study-level findings and limits: White British donors predominated, females outnumbered males, and clonal diversity was possibly underestimated.

CDR3 length equals 14 residues. From germline, CDR1 is LNHNV and CDR2 YYDKDF (reference sequence). The V end was cut by 0 bases, the J end by 0 bases, with 5 bases between. J is TRBJ1-1 and V is TRBV15; D is unclear. Sample: peripheral blood, taken on day 0 of AZD1222 vaccination. The TCR sequence derives from an adult in good health. The CDR3 DNA sequence: TGTGCCACCAGCAGAGATCAGGTGAACACTGAAGCTTTCTTT. Protein sequence: CATSRDQVNTEAFF. Combining the CDR3 with reference TRBV15 and TRBJ1-1 gives the whole variable domain DAMVIQNPRYQVTQFGKPVTLSCSQTLNHNVMYWYQQKSSQAPKLLFHYYDKDFNNEADTPDNFQSRRPNTSFCFLDIRSPGLGDTAMYLCATSRDQVNTEAFFGQGTRLTVV.